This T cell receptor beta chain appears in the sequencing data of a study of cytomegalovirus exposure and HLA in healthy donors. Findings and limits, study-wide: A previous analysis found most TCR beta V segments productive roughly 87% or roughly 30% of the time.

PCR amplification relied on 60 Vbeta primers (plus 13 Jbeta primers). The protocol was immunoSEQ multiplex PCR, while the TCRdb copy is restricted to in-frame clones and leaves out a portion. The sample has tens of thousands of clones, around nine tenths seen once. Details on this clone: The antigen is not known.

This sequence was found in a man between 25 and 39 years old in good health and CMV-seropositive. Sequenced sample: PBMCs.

CDR3 nucleotides: TGTGCCAGCAGTATCTTTTCGGGAGTCTACGAGCAGTACTTC. Amino acid sequence: CASSIFSGVYEQYF. The chain links TRBV28 to TRBJ2-7; TRBD2 is a possible D gene (6 bases). This CDR3 contains 14 residues. Trimming removed 5 bases from V and 3 bases from J, with 14 bases in between. Germline loops: CDR1 MDHEN, CDR2 SYDVKM.